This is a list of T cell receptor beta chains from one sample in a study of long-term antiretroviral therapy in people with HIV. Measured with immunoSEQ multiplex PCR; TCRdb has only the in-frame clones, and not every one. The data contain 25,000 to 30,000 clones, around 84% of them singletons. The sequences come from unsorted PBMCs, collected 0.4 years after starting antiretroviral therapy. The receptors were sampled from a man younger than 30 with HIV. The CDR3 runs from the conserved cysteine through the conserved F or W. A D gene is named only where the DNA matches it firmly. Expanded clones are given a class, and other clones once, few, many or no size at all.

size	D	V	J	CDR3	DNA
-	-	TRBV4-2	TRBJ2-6	CASSQEGTNVLTF	TGTGCCAGCAGCCAAGAAGGGACCAACGTCCTGACTTTC
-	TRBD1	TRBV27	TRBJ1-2	CASSSTGPHYGYTF	TGTGCCAGCAGTTCGACAGGGCCTCACTATGGCTACACCTTC
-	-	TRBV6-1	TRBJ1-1	CASRDGMNTEAFF	TGTGCCAGCAGGGACGGAATGAACACTGAAGCTTTCTTT
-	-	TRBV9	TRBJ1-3	CASSGEGGNTIYF	TGTGCCAGCAGCGGTGAAGGTGGAAACACCATATATTTT
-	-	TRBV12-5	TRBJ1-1	CASGVQGNAEAFF	TGTGCTAGTGGTGTGCAGGGTAACGCTGAAGCTTTCTTT
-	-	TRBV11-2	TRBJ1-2	CASSLETGFYGYTF	TGTGCCAGCAGCTTGGAAACAGGGTTCTATGGCTACACCTTC
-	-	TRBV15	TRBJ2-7	CATSRIYREPYEQYF	TGTGCCACCAGCAGAATATACAGGGAGCCCTACGAGCAGTACTTC
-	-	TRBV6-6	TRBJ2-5	CASSYSLQETQYF	TGTGCCAGCAGTTACAGCCTACAAGAGACCCAGTACTTC
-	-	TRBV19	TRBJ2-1	CASSTSGFFRYNEQFF	TGTGCCAGTAGTACCTCAGGGTTCTTCCGATACAATGAGCAGTTCTTC
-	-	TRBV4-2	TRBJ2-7	CASSQRPSQAYEQYF	TGTGCCAGCAGCCAACGACCATCACAAGCCTACGAGCAGTACTTC
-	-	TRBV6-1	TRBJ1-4	CASSGQESNEKLFF	TGTGCCAGCAGTGGCCAGGAGTCTAATGAAAAACTGTTTTTT
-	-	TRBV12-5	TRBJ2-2	CASGFLETGNTGELFF	TGTGCTAGTGGTTTCCTTGAGACAGGGAACACCGGGGAGCTGTTTTTT
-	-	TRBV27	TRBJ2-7	CASSLSTSNEQYF	TGTGCCAGCAGTTTATCGACCTCCAACGAGCAGTACTTC
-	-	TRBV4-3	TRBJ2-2	CASSQGTSNTGELFF	TGCGCCAGCAGCCAGGGGACATCCAACACCGGGGAGCTGTTTTTT
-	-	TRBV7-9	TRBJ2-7	CASSLVRQGQEQYF	TGTGCCAGCAGCTTAGTCCGCCAGGGTCAAGAGCAGTACTTC
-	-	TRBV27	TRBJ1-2	CASSYAGIYGYTF	TGTGCCAGCAGTTACGCAGGGATCTATGGCTACACCTTC
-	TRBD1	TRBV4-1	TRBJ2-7	CASSQDPGTGQYEQYF	TGCGCCAGCAGCCAAGATCCGGGGACAGGGCAATACGAGCAGTACTTC
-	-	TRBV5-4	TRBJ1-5	CASSSGPVSNQPQHF	TGTGCCAGCAGCTCCGGACCGGTGAGCAATCAGCCCCAGCATTTT
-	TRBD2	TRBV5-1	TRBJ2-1	CASSLGGTSVRYNEQFF	TGCGCCAGCAGCTTGGGGGGGACTAGCGTCCGGTACAATGAGCAGTTCTTC
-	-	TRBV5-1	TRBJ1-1	CASSPYQGKNTEAFF	TGCGCCAGCAGCCCATACCAGGGGAAGAACACTGAAGCTTTCTTT
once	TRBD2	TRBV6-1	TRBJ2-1	CASRTGLAGADEQFF	TGTGCCAGCAGGACGGGACTAGCGGGAGCTGATGAGCAGTTCTTC
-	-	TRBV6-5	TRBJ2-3	CAAQAEAQDTQYF	TGTGCCGCCCAAGCGGAGGCCCAGGATACGCAGTATTTT
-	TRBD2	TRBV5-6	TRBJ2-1	CASSLAGLAGYNEQFF	TGTGCCAGCAGCTTGGCCGGACTAGCGGGCTACAATGAGCAGTTCTTC
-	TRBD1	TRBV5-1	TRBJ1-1	CASSLQGERNTEAFF	TGCGCCAGCAGCTTACAGGGGGAACGCAACACTGAAGCTTTCTTT